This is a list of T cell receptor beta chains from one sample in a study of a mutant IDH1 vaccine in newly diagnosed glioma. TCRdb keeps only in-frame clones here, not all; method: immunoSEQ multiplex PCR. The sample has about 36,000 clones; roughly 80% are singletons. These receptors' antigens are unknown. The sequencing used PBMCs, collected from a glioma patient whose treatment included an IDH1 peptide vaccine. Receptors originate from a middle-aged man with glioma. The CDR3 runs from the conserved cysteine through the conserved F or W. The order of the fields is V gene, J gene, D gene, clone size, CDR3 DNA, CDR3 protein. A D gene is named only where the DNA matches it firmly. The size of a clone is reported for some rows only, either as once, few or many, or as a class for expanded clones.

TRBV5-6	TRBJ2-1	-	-	TGTGCCAGCAGCCCGGGACTGTCTATAGTGCAGTTCTTC	CASSPGLSIVQFF
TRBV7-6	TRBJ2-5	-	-	TGTGCCAGCAGCCTCCTTTACCAAGAGACCCAGTACTTC	CASSLLYQETQYF
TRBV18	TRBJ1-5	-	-	TGTGCCAGCTCTCTAGGACCTAGGGAGCCCCAGCATTTT	CASSLGPREPQHF
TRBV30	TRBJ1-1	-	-	TGTGCCTGGTCCCGGGCAGGAAGAGGTGGCACTGAAGCTTTCTTT	CAWSRAGRGGTEAFF
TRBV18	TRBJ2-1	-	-	TGTGCCAGCACTACAGGGGCTCGGGGGAATGAGCAGTTCTTC	CASTTGARGNEQFF
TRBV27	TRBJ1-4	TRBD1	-	TGTGCCAGCAGTTTAACACAGGGGAATGAAAAACTGTTTTTT	CASSLTQGNEKLFF
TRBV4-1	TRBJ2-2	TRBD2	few	TGCGCCAGCAGCTACTGGACTAGCGACACCGGGGAGCTGTTTTTT	CASSYWTSDTGELFF
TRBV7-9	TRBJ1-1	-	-	TGTGCAGACGCCGACGGGGGCTCGGAGGCTTTCTTT	CADADGGSEAFF
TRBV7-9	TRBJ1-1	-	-	TGTGCCAGCAGCCTATTACAGTCGGGGGCTTTCTTT	CASSLLQSGAFF
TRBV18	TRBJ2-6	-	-	TGTGCCAGCTCAAGCTTTCGGGACTCTGGGGCCAACGTCCTGACTTTC	CASSSFRDSGANVLTF
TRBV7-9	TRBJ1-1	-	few	TGTGCCAGCAGCTTAGGGGGGGCTGAAGCTTTCTTT	CASSLGGAEAFF
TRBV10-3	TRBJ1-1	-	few	TGTGCCATCAGTGGTCAGGAACAGAACACTGAAGCTTTCTTT	CAISGQEQNTEAFF
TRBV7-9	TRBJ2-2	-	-	TGTGCCAGCAGCCTTAAGAACACCGGGGAGCTGTTTTTT	CASSLKNTGELFF
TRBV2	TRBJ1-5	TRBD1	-	TGTGCCAGGGGGACAGCGTCTAGCAATCAGCCCCAGCATTTT	CARGTASSNQPQHF
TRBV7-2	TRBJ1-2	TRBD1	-	TGTGCCAGCAGCCGGGGCCCAGGGGGTGATGGCTACACCTTC	CASSRGPGGDGYTF
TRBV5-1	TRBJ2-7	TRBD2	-	TGCGCCAGCAGCTTCGGCGGGGGAGCCTACGAGCAGTACTTC	CASSFGGGAYEQYF
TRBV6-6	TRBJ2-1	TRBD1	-	TGTGCCAGCAGTCCCGGGACAGCCCCCTACAATGAGCAGTTCTTC	CASSPGTAPYNEQFF
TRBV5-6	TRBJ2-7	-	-	TGTGCCAGCAGCTTGCCCGACAGGAATGAGCAGTACTTC	CASSLPDRNEQYF
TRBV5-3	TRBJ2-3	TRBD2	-	TGTGCCACACTAGCGGGAGACACAGATACGCAGTATTTT	CATLAGDTDTQYF
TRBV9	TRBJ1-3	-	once	TGTGCCAGTAAGGGGGGGGGCTCTGGAAACACCATATATTTT	CASKGGGSGNTIYF
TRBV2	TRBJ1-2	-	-	TGTGCCAGCCGGAGAGAGGGGAGCTATGGCTACACCTTC	CASRREGSYGYTF
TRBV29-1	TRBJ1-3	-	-	TGCAGCGTTGAAGGGACGCCAGAGGGGGGAAACACCATATATTTT	CSVEGTPEGGNTIYF
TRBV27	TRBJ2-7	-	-	TGTGCCAGCAGGAGGGAGGTTCGTCCGGGACTCTCCTACGAGCAGTACTTC	CASRREVRPGLSYEQYF
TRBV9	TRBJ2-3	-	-	TGTGCCAGCAGCCGGGCTAGTCGTGATACGCAGTATTTT	CASSRASRDTQYF
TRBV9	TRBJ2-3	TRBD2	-	TGTGCCAGCAGCGACACGGGGGGGGCCGCCGCAGATACGCAGTATTTT	CASSDTGGAAADTQYF
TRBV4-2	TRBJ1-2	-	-	TGTGCCAGCAGCCAAGATCATCAGGGAAACCCTACCTTC	CASSQDHQGNPTF
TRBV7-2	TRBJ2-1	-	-	TGTGCCAGCAGCTGGACTTACAATGAGCAGTTCTTC	CASSWTYNEQFF